This T cell receptor beta chain was documented in a study of cytomegalovirus exposure and HLA in healthy donors. 60 Vbeta and 13 Jbeta primers were used in PCR. The protocol was immunoSEQ multiplex PCR, while the TCRdb copy is restricted to in-frame clones and leaves out a portion. The sample has 150,000 to 200,000 clones, roughly 77% seen once; the top ten hold about 7.6%. V shed 2 bases, J shed 6 bases, and the junction held 8 bases outside the gene matches. Germline V CDR1 and CDR2: GTSNPN, SVGIG (reference sequence). The CDR3 covers 15 residues. The genes are TRBV30 and TRBJ2-2; 8 bases are a match to TRBD2. Sequencing was performed on PBMCs. The TCR originated in a woman in her thirties or forties in good health and CMV-seropositive. The CDR3 coding sequence is TGTGCCTGGAGTATGAGGACTAGCCGGGCCGGGGAGCTGTTTTTT. Amino acids: CAWSMRTSRAGELFF. The full variable domain, completed using reference TRBV30 and TRBJ2-2, is SQTIHQWPATLVQPVGSPLSLECTVEGTSNPNLYWYRQAAGRGLQLLFYSVGIGQISSEVPQNLSASRPQDRQFILSSKKLLLSDSGFYLCAWSMRTSRAGELFFGEGSRLTVL.